The 23 T cell receptor beta chains below all came from one sample that was sequenced in a study of T cell clonality in common variable immunodeficiency. Broader study findings: Reportedly, TCR beta sequences from common variable immunodeficiency showed fewer deletions and N-nucleotide insertions.

Their antigens are not known. TCRdb's copy holds only in-frame clones and misses some; the assay was immunoSEQ multiplex PCR. Observed are about 42,000 clones, no singletons, with the top ten taking around 5.8%. Sequences were obtained from peripheral blood mononuclear cells. The receptors shown here come from a human donor with common variable immunodeficiency.

This clone came up a few times. The read comes to an end 3 residues before the CDR3 does, leaving the germline J gene to fill in the end. The V gene is TRBV10-3, the J gene TRBJ2-5; 9 bases match TRBD1. There are 15 residues in the CDR3. V lost 5 bases and J lost 0; bases outside the gene matches: 4. The germline gives CDR1 ENHRY, CDR2 SYGVKD. The CDR3 reads CAISPGQGYQETQYF. The CDR3 bases that were read are TGTGCCATCAGTCCCGGACAGGGGTACCAAGAGACC.

This clone was picked up many times. Coverage ceases 3 residues before the CDR3 finishes, and the germline J gene fills in the end. V gene TRBV2 combines with J gene TRBJ1-5; no clear D. This CDR3 contains 14 residues. In germline, CDR1 is SNHLY, CDR2 FYNNEI. V was trimmed by 4 bases and J by 4 bases, leaving 11 bases between them. CDR3 in amino acids: CASSGQATNQPQHF. CDR3 bases read: TGTGCCAGCAGTGGGCAGGCGACAAATCAGCCC.

Of note for this clone: With the read ending 3 residues before the CDR3 end, the germline J gene is used to fill in that end. The genes are TRBV19 and TRBJ2-5; 7 bases match TRBD1. Germline CDR1 and CDR2: LNHDA and SQIVND (reference sequence). The junction had 14 bases not matched to a gene; V was cut back by 5 bases and J by 5 bases. The CDR3 is 16 amino acids. The CDR3: CASSGTVFYGEETQYF. Partial CDR3 DNA: TGTGCCAGTAGTGGGACAGTCTTCTATGGAGAGGAGACC.

This clone was observed at least ten times. The CDR3 end is not reached by the read, which stops 3 residues before it; the germline J gene fills it in. The gene calls are TRBV19 and TRBJ2-2; 9 nucleotides line up with TRBD2. In germline, CDR1 is LNHDA, CDR2 SQIVND (reference sequence). The V segment lost 6 bases and the J segment 2 bases; nucleotides outside the gene matches: 1. CDR3 length: 14 amino acids. Partial CDR3 DNA: TGTGCCAGTAGGCGGGAGGGCAACACCGGGGAG. Its translation: CASRREGNTGE. The full CDR3 protein reads CASRREGNTGELFF. The full variable domain, in which reference TRBV19 and TRBJ2-2 provide the parts outside the CDR3, is DGGITQSPKYLFRKEGQNVTLSCEQNLNHDAMYWYRQDPGQGLRLIYYSQIVNDFQKGDIAEGYSVSREKKESFPLTVTSAQKNPTAFYLCASRREGNTGELFFGEGSRLTVL.

This clone was observed many times. The observed sequence ends 3 residues before the CDR3 terminus, with the missing tail filled in from the germline J gene. J is TRBJ2-1 and V is TRBV20-1; unclear D gene. V gave up 0 bases and J gave up 0 bases, with 9 bases separating them. This CDR3 region has 15 residues. Germline V gene lookup returns CDR1 DFQATT and CDR2 SNEGSKA (reference sequence). The sequenced part of the CDR3 DNA is TGCAGTGCTAGAGATAGGGCCGCCTCCTACAATGAG. It translates to CSARDRAASYNE. The full CDR3 sequence reads CSARDRAASYNEQFF.

As for this clone: The missing CDR3 end, 3 residues past where the read stops, is filled in from the germline J gene. This rearrangement joins TRBV19 to TRBJ1-5; TRBD1 is a possible D gene (5 bases). This CDR3 has 14 residues. V lost 3 bases and J 7 bases, leaving 13 bases between the germline ends. The germline V gene has CDR1 LNHDA and CDR2 SQIVND (reference sequence). The DNA read from the CDR3 is TGTGCCAGTAGTATTCGGGGGAGTACCCAGCCC. Translating it yields CASSIRGSTQP. The CDR3 as a whole reads CASSIRGSTQPQHF.

Regarding this clone: The read is 3 residues too short to cover the CDR3 end, so that end is filled in from the germline J gene. V usage is TRBV2 and J usage is TRBJ2-3, with a tentative D call TRBD1 (5 bases). With 5 bases removed from V and 5 bases from J, the gap between germline ends came to 8 bases. CDR3 length: 12 residues. Germline V gives CDR1 SNHLY, CDR2 FYNNEI. The CDR3 DNA, read in part, is TGTGCCAGCAGTCTCAGGGAAGATACG. Its protein is CASSLREDT. The full-length CDR3 reads as CASSLREDTQYF.

About this clone itself: The missing CDR3 end, 3 residues past where the read stops, is filled in from the germline J gene. V is TRBV2 and J is TRBJ2-3; perhaps TRBD2 as D (5 bases). Trimming pared 5 bases from V and 3 bases from J, leaving 12 bases between. The germline V gene has CDR1 SNHLY and CDR2 FYNNEI. This CDR3 is 14 amino acids long. The chain's CDR3 is CASSYNEGTDTQYF. The part of the CDR3 DNA that was read is TGTGCCAGCAGTTATAATGAGGGTACAGATACG.

This clone was seen a few times. Read data end 3 residues before the CDR3 end; the end is taken from the germline J gene. The chain couples TRBV7-2 to TRBJ2-7; 12 nucleotides agree with TRBD1. Germline assignment: CDR1 SGHTA and CDR2 FQGNSA. The CDR3 consists of 14 residues. Trimming took 7 bases from V and 4 from J; bases not matched to a gene: 5. The DNA read from the CDR3 is TGTGCCAGCATTCCGGGACAGGGGGCGTACGAG. Its translation is CASIPGQGAYE. The entire CDR3 is CASIPGQGAYEQYF.

This clone was observed a few times. The CDR3 DNA, read in part, is TGTGCCTGGGTCTCAGGGTCTGTCGGCGAG. It specifies CAWVSGSVGE. The full CDR3 protein reads CAWVSGSVGEQYF. The V call is TRBV30, the J call TRBJ2-7; D perhaps matches TRBD1 (5 bases). The sequence runs out 3 residues before the end of the CDR3; the remainder is reconstructed from the germline J gene. Germline assignment: CDR1 GTSNPN and CDR2 SVGIG (reference sequence). This CDR3 is 13 amino acids long. Trimming shortened V by 5 bases and J by 6 bases, and 17 bases separated the two germline ends.

Ten or more counts support this clone. The CDR3 end falls 3 residues outside the read, so it is completed with the germline J gene. This chain uses TRBV24-1 with TRBJ2-1, with 12 bases fitting TRBD2. The J segment lost 7 bases and the V segment lost 1 base, leaving 4 bases of the junction unmatched. There are 16 residues in the CDR3. Germline CDR1 KGHDR, CDR2 SFDVKD. This chain's CDR3 is CATSDFSTSGSNEQFF. Partial CDR3 DNA: TGTGCCACCAGTGATTTTTCGACTAGCGGGAGTAATGAG.

This clone was seen a few times. The read gets to within 3 residues of the CDR3 end, and the germline J gene fills in the rest. This chain joins TRBV6-2 or TRBV6-3 and TRBJ2-6; D remains ambiguous. The CDR3 has 13 amino acids. Per the germline V gene, CDR1 is MNHEY and CDR2 is SVGEGT. Trimming stripped 5 bases from V and 0 bases from J, with 2 bases between. The sequenced part of the CDR3 DNA is TGTGCCAGCAGTCGCTCTGGGGCCAACGTC. Its translation: CASSRSGANV. The complete CDR3 sequence is CASSRSGANVLTF.

This clone appeared many times. Read data end 3 residues before the CDR3 end; the end is taken from the germline J gene. This rearrangement joins TRBV14 to TRBJ1-1, with 7 bases identical to TRBD1. This CDR3 comprises 16 residues. The germline CDR1 and CDR2 sequences are SGHDN and FVKESK. V lost 1 base and J lost 0; bases outside the gene matches: 5. CDR3 DNA, as far as it was read: TGTGCCAGCAGCCAAGTTCGTCAGGGGGTGAACACTGAA. Translating it yields CASSQVRQGVNTE. The full CDR3 reads CASSQVRQGVNTEAFF.

Turning to this clone: The DNA ends 3 residues before the CDR3 does, and the rest of the CDR3 is filled in from the germline J gene. The V and J genes are TRBV20-1 and TRBJ1-2, with a weak D call TRBD1 (6 bases). This CDR3 has 13 residues. Germline V gene lookup returns CDR1 DFQATT and CDR2 SNEGSKA (reference sequence). V gave up 6 bases and J gave up 5 bases, with 16 bases separating them. The sequenced CDR3 bases are TGCAGTGCGAATCCGACAGGCTCTTATGGC. Its protein is CSANPTGSYG. In full, the CDR3 reads CSANPTGSYGYTF.

This clone was detected many times. The DNA ends 3 residues before the CDR3 does, and the rest of the CDR3 is filled in from the germline J gene. The chain couples TRBV30 to TRBJ2-5; 7 bases agree with TRBD2. This CDR3 spans 15 amino acids. The junction had 14 bases not matched to a gene; V was cut back by 5 bases and J by 5 bases. Germline CDR1 is GTSNPN and CDR2 is SVGIG (reference sequence). The chain's CDR3 is CAWSRSGGWQETQYF. The CDR3 bases that were read are TGTGCCTGGTCACGATCGGGGGGTTGGCAGGAGACC.

This clone was seen repeatedly, ten times or more. The CDR3 end falls 3 residues outside the read, so it is completed with the germline J gene. V and J are TRBV6-2 or TRBV6-3 and TRBJ1-1; D perhaps matches TRBD1 (5 bases). CDR1 is MNHEY and CDR2 is SVGEGT in the germline V gene. This CDR3 has 12 amino acids. The covered CDR3 bases are TGTGCCAGCGGGCAGGGTCTCTTCCAA. This sequence encodes CASGQGLFQ. The CDR3 in full is CASGQGLFQAFF.

Concerning this clone: The read finishes 3 residues shy of the CDR3 end, and the germline J gene is used to complete it. The gene calls are TRBV13 and TRBJ1-2; unclear D gene. V gave up 1 base and J gave up 1 base, with 10 bases separating them. Per germline, CDR1 PRHDT and CDR2 FYEKMQ (reference sequence). This CDR3 region has 15 residues. CDR3 DNA, as far as it was read: TGTGCCAGCAGCTTAGCGGATAAGGGTAACTATGGC. The encoded protein is CASSLADKGNYG. The whole CDR3 protein is CASSLADKGNYGYTF.

There are a few counts of this clone. The CDR3 end falls 3 residues outside the read, so it is completed with the germline J gene. This rearrangement joins TRBV30 to TRBJ1-1, with D perhaps TRBD1 (5 bases). CDR3 size: 12 residues. The germline CDR1 and CDR2 sequences are GTSNPN and SVGIG (reference sequence). Trimming shortened V by 2 bases and J by 5 bases, and 9 bases separated the two germline ends. The chain's CDR3 is CAWSPGFTEAFF. The CDR3 DNA, read in part, is TGTGCCTGGAGTCCAGGGTTTACTGAA.

To note about this clone: From the germline J gene comes the end of the CDR3, since the read stops 3 residues before it. The rearrangement joins TRBV7-9 to TRBJ1-2; D ambiguous. Trimming shortened V by 1 base and J by 4 bases, and 7 bases separated the two germline ends. Germline loops: CDR1 SEHNR, CDR2 FQNEAQ (reference sequence). The CDR3 has 13 amino acids. CDR3 residues: CASSLEALYGYTF. CDR3 DNA, as far as it was read: TGTGCCAGCAGCTTAGAGGCCCTCTATGGC.

This clone has at least ten counts. The read terminates 3 residues ahead of where the CDR3 ends, so the germline J gene completes it. V gene TRBV18 combines with J gene TRBJ1-6; D call uncertain. V dropped 0 bases and J dropped 7 bases, with 4 bases sitting between them. The CDR3 contains 13 residues. Germline V gene lookup returns CDR1 KGHSH and CDR2 LQKENI. The sequenced part of the CDR3 DNA is TGTGCCAGCTCACCACCGCAGAATTCACCC. Protein product: CASSPPQNSP. The entire CDR3 protein reads CASSPPQNSPLHF. Using reference TRBV18 and TRBJ1-6 for the parts outside the CDR3, the full variable domain is NAGVMQNPRHLVRRRGQEARLRCSPMKGHSHVYWYRQLPEEGLKFMVYLQKENIIDESGMPKERFSAEFPKEGPSILRIQQVVRGDSAAYFCASSPPQNSPLHFGNGTRLTVT.

Comment on this clone: Read data end 3 residues before the CDR3 end; the end is taken from the germline J gene. V gene TRBV7-7 combines with J gene TRBJ2-3, with D unclear. CDR3 length: 14 amino acids. The V and J ends lost 4 bases and 5 bases respectively, with 13 bases between them. From germline, CDR1 is SSHAT and CDR2 FNYEAQ (reference sequence). The CDR3 loop reads CASSSSLNIDTQYF. Partial CDR3 DNA: TGTGCCAGCAGCTCCTCGCTAAATATAGATACG.

Of note for this clone: The CDR3 end lies 3 residues beyond the end of the read and is filled in from the germline J gene. The V gene is TRBV19, the J gene TRBJ2-3; D may be TRBD2 (6 bases). The germline V and J ends were trimmed by 6 bases and 7 bases, with 14 bases remaining between them. There are 13 residues in the CDR3. The germline V gene has CDR1 LNHDA and CDR2 SQIVND (reference sequence). Incomplete CDR3 DNA: TGTGCCAGTAGCCCCGCCCGGGGGAATACG. Its translation is CASSPARGNT. The full CDR3 protein is CASSPARGNTQYF.

This clone was counted at least ten times. The missing CDR3 end, 3 residues past where the read stops, is filled in from the germline J gene. The gene calls are TRBV19 and TRBJ2-1, with D uncertain. Looked up from germline, CDR1 is LNHDA and CDR2 is SQIVND (reference sequence). The CDR3 has 14 amino acids. Between the trimmed V and J ends, which lost 3 bases and 4 bases, there was a span of 10 bases. The CDR3 sequence: CASSMAHEYNEQFF. CDR3 DNA, as far as it was read: TGTGCCAGTAGTATGGCCCACGAGTACAATGAG.